This T cell receptor beta chain was identified in a study of relationships among human T cell subsets. TCR alpha and beta CDR3s were amplified from mRNA by semiquantitative ARM-PCR. In ARM-PCR, communal superprimers followed tagged nested gene-specific primers for exponential amplification. TCRdb ran MiXCR on the multiplex PCR reads and lists one entry per CDR3 protein. The sample lists about 5,000 distinct CDR3 sequences, 65% occurring once. After negative selection with anti-CD4 multisort beads, CD8+ T cells were positively selected with anti-CD8 beads. The origin of this receptor is a middle-aged man in good health. The sample taken for sequencing was CD8+ T cells sorted from blood.

The CDR3 loop reads CASSLASDTQYF. The CDR3 DNA sequence: TGTGCCAGCAGCTTAGCGTCAGATACGCAGTATTTT. The V and J genes are TRBV11-3 and TRBJ2-3, with no clear D. Germline V gene data show CDR1 as SGHNT and CDR2 as YENEEA. This CDR3 has 12 residues. V was trimmed by 1 base and J by 4 bases, leaving 3 bases between them. Full variable domain (missing parts from reference TRBV11-3 and TRBJ2-3): EAGVVQSPRYKIIEKKQPVAFWCNPISGHNTLYWYLQNLGQGPELLIRYENEEAVDDSQLPKDRFSAERLKGVDSTLKIQPAELGDSAVYLCASSLASDTQYFGPGTRLTVL.